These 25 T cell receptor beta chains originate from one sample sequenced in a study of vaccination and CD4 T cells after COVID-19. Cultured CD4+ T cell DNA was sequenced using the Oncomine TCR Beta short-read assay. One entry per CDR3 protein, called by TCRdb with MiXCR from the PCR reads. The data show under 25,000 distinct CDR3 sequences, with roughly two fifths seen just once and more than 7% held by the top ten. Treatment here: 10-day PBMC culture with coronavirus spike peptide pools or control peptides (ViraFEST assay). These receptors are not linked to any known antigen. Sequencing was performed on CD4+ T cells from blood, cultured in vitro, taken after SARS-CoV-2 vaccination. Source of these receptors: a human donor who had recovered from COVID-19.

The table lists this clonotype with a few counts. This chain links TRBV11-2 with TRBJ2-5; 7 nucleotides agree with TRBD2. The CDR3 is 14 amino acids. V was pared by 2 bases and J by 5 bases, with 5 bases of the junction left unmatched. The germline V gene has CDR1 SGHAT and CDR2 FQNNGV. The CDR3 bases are TGTGCCAGCAGCTTACGGGGGGTGGGGGAGACCCAGTACTTC. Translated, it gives CASSLRGVGETQYF. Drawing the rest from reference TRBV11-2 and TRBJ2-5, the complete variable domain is EAGVAQSPRYKIIEKRQSVAFWCNPISGHATLYWYQQILGQGPKLLIQFQNNGVVDDSQLPKDRFSAERLKGVDSTLKIQPAKLEDSAVYLCASSLRGVGETQYFGPGTRLLVL.

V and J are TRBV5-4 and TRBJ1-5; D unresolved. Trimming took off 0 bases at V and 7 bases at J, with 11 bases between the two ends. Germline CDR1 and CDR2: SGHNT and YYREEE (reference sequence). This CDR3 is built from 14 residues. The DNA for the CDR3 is TGTGCCAGCAGCTTGGGAGGAGTGGGCCAGCCCCAGCATTTT. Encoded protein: CASSLGGVGQPQHF.

In nucleotides, the CDR3 is TGTGCCAGCAGTTTGGGTCTGCAGGGGAAGGCAGATACGCAGTATTTT. Protein sequence: CASSLGLQGKADTQYF. The chain carries TRBV28 and TRBJ2-3, with a possible D match to TRBD1 (6 bases). The germline V and J ends were trimmed by 3 bases and 4 bases, with 17 bases remaining between them. The CDR3 length is 16 residues. CDR1 is MDHEN, CDR2 SYDVKM, per germline.

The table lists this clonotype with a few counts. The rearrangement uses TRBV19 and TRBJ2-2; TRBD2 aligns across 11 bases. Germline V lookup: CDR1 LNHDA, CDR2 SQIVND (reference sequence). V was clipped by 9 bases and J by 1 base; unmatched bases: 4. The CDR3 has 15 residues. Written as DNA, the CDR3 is TGTGCCAGCACCGGGACTAGCGGGAACACCGGGGAGCTGTTTTTT. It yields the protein CASTGTSGNTGELFF.

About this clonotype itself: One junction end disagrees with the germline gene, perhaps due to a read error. The CDR3 bases are TGCGCCGGCAGTGAAAAGGGGATCGGCAGTTACGAGCAGTACTTC. As protein: CAGSEKGIGSYEQYF. The rearrangement links TRBV6-1 to TRBJ2-7; tentative D call: TRBD1 (5 bases). Germline V gene data show CDR1 as MNHNS and CDR2 as SASEGT. The CDR3 is 15 residues long.

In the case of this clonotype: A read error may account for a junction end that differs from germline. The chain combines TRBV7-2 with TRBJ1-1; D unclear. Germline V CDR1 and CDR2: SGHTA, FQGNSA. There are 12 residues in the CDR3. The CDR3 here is CATSLTPGEAFF. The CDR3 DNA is TGTGCCACCAGCTTAACGCCGGGTGAAGCTTTCTTT. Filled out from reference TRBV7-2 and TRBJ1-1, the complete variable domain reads GAGVSQSPSNKVTEKGKDVELRCDPISGHTALYWYRQSLGQGLEFLIYFQGNSAPDKSGLPSDRFSAERTGGSVSTLTIQRTQQEDSAVYLCATSLTPGEAFFGQGTRLTVV.

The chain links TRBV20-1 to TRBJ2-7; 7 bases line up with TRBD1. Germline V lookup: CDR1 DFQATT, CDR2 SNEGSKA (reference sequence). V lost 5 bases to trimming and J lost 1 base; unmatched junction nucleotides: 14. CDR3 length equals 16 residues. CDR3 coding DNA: TGCAGTGCTGGGGACACCTTTGGGACAGATTCCTACGAGCAGTACTTC. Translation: CSAGDTFGTDSYEQYF.

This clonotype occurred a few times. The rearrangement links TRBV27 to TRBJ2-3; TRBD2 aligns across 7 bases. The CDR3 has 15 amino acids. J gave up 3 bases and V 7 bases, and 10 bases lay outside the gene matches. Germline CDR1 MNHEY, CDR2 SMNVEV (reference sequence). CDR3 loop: CASTPREIGTDTQYF. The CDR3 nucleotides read TGTGCCAGCACCCCGCGGGAGATAGGGACAGATACGCAGTATTTT.

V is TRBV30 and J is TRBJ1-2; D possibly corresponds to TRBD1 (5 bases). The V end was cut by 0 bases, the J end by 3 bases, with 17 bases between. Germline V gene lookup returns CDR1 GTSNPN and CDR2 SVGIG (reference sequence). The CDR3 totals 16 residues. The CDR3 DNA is TGTGCCTGGAGTGTTTGGGGTTGGGACGGAGACTATGGCTACACCTTC. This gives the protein CAWSVWGWDGDYGYTF.

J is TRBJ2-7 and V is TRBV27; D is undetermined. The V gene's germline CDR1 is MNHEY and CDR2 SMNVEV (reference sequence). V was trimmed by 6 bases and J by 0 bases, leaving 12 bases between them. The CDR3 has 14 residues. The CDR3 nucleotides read TGTGCCAGCAGAGAGCCGGGTGCCTCCTACGAGCAGTACTTC. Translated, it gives CASREPGASYEQYF.

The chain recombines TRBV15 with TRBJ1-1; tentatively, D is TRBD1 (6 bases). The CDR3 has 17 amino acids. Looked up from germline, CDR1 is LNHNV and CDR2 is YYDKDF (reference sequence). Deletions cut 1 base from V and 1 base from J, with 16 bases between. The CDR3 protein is CATSRARVLQGNTEAFF. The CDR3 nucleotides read TGTGCCACCAGCAGAGCCCGCGTGCTACAGGGGAACACTGAAGCTTTCTTT.

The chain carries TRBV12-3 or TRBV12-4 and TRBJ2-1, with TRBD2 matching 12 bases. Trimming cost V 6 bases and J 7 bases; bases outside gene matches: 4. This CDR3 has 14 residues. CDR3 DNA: TGTGCCAGCAGCCGGACTAGCGGGAAAAATGAGCAGTTCTTC. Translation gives CASSRTSGKNEQFF.

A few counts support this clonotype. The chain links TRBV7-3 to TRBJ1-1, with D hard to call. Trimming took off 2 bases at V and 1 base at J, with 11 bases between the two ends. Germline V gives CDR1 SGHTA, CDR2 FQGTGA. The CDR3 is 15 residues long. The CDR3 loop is CASSLQPGWNTEAFF. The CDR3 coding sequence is TGTGCCAGCAGCTTACAACCGGGTTGGAACACTGAAGCTTTCTTT.

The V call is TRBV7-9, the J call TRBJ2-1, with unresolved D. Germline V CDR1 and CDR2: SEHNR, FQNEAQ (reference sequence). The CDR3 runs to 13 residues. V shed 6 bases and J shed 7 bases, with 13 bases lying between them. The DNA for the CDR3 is TGTGCCAGCAGAGGCCAGAGTGTAAATGAGCAGTTCTTC. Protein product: CASRGQSVNEQFF.

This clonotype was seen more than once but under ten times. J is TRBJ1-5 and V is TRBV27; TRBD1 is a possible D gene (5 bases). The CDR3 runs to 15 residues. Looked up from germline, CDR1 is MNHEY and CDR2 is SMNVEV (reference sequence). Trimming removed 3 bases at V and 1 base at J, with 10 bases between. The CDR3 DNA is TGTGCCAGCAGTTTGGAGGGGACCAGCAATCAGCCCCAGCATTTT. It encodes CASSLEGTSNQPQHF.

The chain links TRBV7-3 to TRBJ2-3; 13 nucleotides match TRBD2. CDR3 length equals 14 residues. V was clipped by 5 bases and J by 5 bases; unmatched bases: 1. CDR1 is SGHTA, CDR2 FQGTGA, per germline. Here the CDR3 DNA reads TGTGCCAGCAGCCGACTAGCGGGAGGAGATACGCAGTATTTT. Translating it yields CASSRLAGGDTQYF.

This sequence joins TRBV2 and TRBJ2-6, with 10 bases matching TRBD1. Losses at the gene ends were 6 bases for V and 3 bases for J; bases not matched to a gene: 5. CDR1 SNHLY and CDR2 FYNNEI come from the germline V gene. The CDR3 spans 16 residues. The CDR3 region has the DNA TGTGCCAGCAGCCGGGACAGGGGAGTTGGGGCCAACGTCCTGACTTTC. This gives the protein CASSRDRGVGANVLTF.

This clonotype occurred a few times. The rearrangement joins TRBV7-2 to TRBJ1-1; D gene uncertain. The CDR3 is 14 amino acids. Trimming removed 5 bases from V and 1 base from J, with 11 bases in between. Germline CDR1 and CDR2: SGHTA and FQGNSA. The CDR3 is CASSLGPGNTEAFF. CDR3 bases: TGTGCCAGCAGCCTAGGGCCGGGGAACACTGAAGCTTTCTTT.

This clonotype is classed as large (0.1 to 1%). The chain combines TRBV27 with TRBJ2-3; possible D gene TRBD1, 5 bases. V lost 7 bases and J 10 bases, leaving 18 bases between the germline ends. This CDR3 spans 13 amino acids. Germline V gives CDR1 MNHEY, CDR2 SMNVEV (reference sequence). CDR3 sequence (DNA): TGTGCCAGCACCTCCGGCAGGGCTCCCCCGCAGTATTTT. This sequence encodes CASTSGRAPPQYF.

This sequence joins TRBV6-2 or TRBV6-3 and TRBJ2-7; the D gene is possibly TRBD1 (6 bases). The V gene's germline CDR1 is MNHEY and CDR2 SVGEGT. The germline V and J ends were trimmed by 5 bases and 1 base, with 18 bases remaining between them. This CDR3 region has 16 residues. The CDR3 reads CASSPPENRESYEQYF. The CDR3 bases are TGTGCCAGCAGTCCCCCCGAGAACAGGGAATCCTACGAGCAGTACTTC.

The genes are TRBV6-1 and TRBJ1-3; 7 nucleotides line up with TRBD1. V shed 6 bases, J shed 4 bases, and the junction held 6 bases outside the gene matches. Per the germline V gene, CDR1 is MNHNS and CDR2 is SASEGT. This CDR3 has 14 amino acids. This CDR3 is CASSSDRAGNTIYF. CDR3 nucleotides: TGTGCCAGCAGCTCCGACAGGGCAGGAAACACCATATATTTT.

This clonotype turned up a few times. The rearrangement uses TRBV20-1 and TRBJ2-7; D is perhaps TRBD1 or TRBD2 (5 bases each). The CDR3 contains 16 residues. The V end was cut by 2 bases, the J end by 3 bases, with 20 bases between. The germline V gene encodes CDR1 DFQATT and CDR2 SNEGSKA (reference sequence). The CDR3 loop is CSARSRGGRVDYEQYF. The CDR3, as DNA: TGCAGTGCTAGAAGTCGGGGTGGCAGGGTGGACTACGAGCAGTACTTC.

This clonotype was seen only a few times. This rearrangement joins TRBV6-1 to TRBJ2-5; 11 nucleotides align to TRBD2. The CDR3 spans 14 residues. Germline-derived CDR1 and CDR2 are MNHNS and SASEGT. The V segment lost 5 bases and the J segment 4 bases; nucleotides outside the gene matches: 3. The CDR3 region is CASSPLAGGETQYF. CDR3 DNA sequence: TGTGCCAGCAGTCCCCTAGCGGGAGGAGAGACCCAGTACTTC.

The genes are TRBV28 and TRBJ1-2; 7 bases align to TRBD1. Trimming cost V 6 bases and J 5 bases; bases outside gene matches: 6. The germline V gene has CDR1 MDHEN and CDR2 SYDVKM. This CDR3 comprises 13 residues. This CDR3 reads CASSEPGQYGYTF. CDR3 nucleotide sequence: TGTGCCAGCAGCGAACCGGGACAGTATGGCTACACCTTC.

Written as DNA, the CDR3 is TGTGCCAGCACCCCAGGGGCGCGGGACACCGGGGAGCTGTTTTTT. Its protein is CASTPGARDTGELFF. This sequence joins TRBV28 and TRBJ2-2; maybe TRBD1 (6 bases). Germline loops: CDR1 MDHEN, CDR2 SYDVKM. The CDR3 covers 15 residues. Between the trimmed V and J ends, which lost 7 bases and 3 bases, there was a span of 15 bases.